This record concerns one TCR beta chain sequence. The data derive from a study of regulatory T cells in long-lasting Graves disease. This sample's time point: newly diagnosed GD, antithyroid drugs for less than 3 months. Making the TCR library involved RNA that had been extracted from PBMCs. Trimming took 1 base from V and 4 from J, leaving 13 bases between them. The CDR3 extends over 14 amino acids. The V gene's germline CDR1 is DFQATT and CDR2 SNEGSKA (reference sequence). Building of the TCR beta libraries involved iRepertoire HTBI primers and Arm-PCR of CDR3 regions. Using its own MiXCR run on the multiplex PCR reads, TCRdb lists one record per CDR3 protein. Of 360,000 or so distinct CDR3 sequences in the sample, approximately 12% are singletons; the top ten hold 18%. Separately, the same data were catalogued under a study of T cells in Graves' hyperthyroidism and ophthalmopathy. That work adds: The HTBI set primed first-round TCR CDR3 RT-PCR.

The chain couples TRBV20-1 to TRBJ2-5; D is unresolved. The sample was peripheral blood mononuclear cells (PBMCs), taken at new diagnosis, from a patient treated with antithyroid drugs. The TCR originated in a woman aged 18-29 years with Graves disease. The CDR3 loop is CSARGASRTETQYF. The CDR3 nucleotides read TGCAGTGCTAGAGGGGCCTCTAGAACAGAGACCCAGTACTTC.